The clone carrying this TCR beta chain appeared many times. The antigen remains unidentified. The time point here: newly diagnosed GD, antithyroid drugs for less than 3 months. From PBMCs, RNA was extracted and then used to make the TCR library. Assembly of TCR beta libraries relied on iRepertoire HTBI primers together with Arm-PCR of CDR3 regions. Each CDR3 protein is one row after TCRdb ran MiXCR on the multiplex PCR reads. The sample includes 400,000 to 500,000 distinct CDR3 sequences, approximately 16% seen only once; the top ten take about 8%. This specimen belongs to a study of regulatory T cells in long-lasting Graves disease. Study at large: Graves' patients with a new diagnosis had received antithyroid drugs under 3 months.

Study results and caveats: Persistent cases favored TRBV28, TRBJ1-2 and TRBJ2-5.

This CDR3 has 19 residues. Germline lookup yields CDR1 MDHEN and CDR2 SYDVKM. The J segment lost 1 base and the V segment lost 2 bases, leaving 16 bases of the junction unmatched. The data also belong to a second study, concerning T cells in Graves' hyperthyroidism and ophthalmopathy.

This clonotype originated in a woman between 40 and 55 years old with Graves disease. This sequence joins TRBV28 and TRBJ2-7, with 8 positions matching TRBD1. The source material was peripheral blood mononuclear cells (PBMCs), sampled at new diagnosis, from a patient treated with antithyroid drugs. The CDR3 reads CASSLVIGQGVPWSYEQYF. Written as DNA, the CDR3 is TGTGCCAGCAGTTTAGTGATAGGACAGGGCGTCCCGTGGTCCTACGAGCAGTACTTC.